What follows are 25 T cell receptor beta chains derived from one specimen sequenced in a study of T cell responses to AZD1222 COVID-19 vaccine. Profiled with immunoSEQ multiplex PCR; TCRdb holds only in-frame clones, not every one. The sample includes 75,000 to 100,000 clones, approximately 83% of them seen just once. The sequencing used peripheral blood, collected on day 0 of AZD1222 vaccination. The receptors come from an adult in good health.

The rearrangement uses TRBV6-5 and TRBJ1-2; TRBD1 is a possible D gene (6 bases). Per germline, CDR1 MNHEY and CDR2 SVGAGI. V dropped 2 bases and J dropped 8 bases, with 15 bases sitting between them. The CDR3 covers 14 residues. CDR3 bases: TGTGCCAGCAGTTACACCCGGGCAGGGGAAGGCTACACCTTC. Translation gives CASSYTRAGEGYTF.

The V and J genes are TRBV24-1 and TRBJ1-4; D perhaps matches TRBD1 (5 bases). This CDR3 is built from 17 residues. V lost 0 bases and J lost 4, with 14 bases in between. Per germline, CDR1 KGHDR and CDR2 SFDVKD. The CDR3 region is CATSDLQGPRSNEKLFF. The CDR3 DNA reads as TGTGCCACCAGTGATTTGCAGGGCCCAAGAAGTAATGAAAAACTGTTTTTT.

The chain carries TRBV30 and TRBJ1-5; 7 bases line up with TRBD1. V shed 0 bases, J shed 4 bases, and the junction held 6 bases outside the gene matches. Germline V lookup: CDR1 GTSNPN, CDR2 SVGIG (reference sequence). The CDR3 totals 15 residues. CDR3 coding DNA: TGTGCCTGGAGTGTAAAAGGACAGGTGAATCAGCCCCAGCATTTT. Translated: CAWSVKGQVNQPQHF.

The chain employs TRBV4-2 and TRBJ1-5, with D tentatively TRBD1 (6 bases). V lost 0 bases to trimming and J lost 4 bases, with 13 bases between them. CDR3 length: 16 residues. Per the germline V gene, CDR1 is LGHNA and CDR2 is YNFKEQ. The CDR3 is CASSQDGGGGNQPQHF. The CDR3 DNA sequence: TGTGCCAGCAGCCAAGATGGAGGGGGAGGGAATCAGCCCCAGCATTTT.

The rearrangement links TRBV4-3 to TRBJ2-2, with TRBD2 matching 10 bases. Germline V lookup: CDR1 LGHNA, CDR2 YSLEER. V lost 3 bases and J lost 0; bases outside the gene matches: 4. There are 17 residues in the CDR3. The DNA for the CDR3 is TGCGCCAGCAGCCACAGACTAGCGGGCGCGAACACCGGGGAGCTGTTTTTT. Its translation is CASSHRLAGANTGELFF.

V and J are TRBV19 and TRBJ2-2, with D unresolved. V lost 8 bases and J lost 7, with 14 bases in between. CDR3 length: 13 amino acids. The germline V gene encodes CDR1 LNHDA and CDR2 SQIVND (reference sequence). The CDR3 spells CASQLVVGGELFF. In DNA form, the CDR3 reads TGTGCCAGTCAGTTGGTCGTGGGCGGGGAGCTGTTTTTT.

This clone was recorded a few times. The chain recombines TRBV7-9 with TRBJ2-3, with TRBD2 matching 7 bases. From germline, CDR1 is SEHNR and CDR2 FQNEAQ (reference sequence). J was trimmed by 0 bases and V by 11 bases; bases with no gene match: 5. The CDR3 consists of 13 residues. CDR3 residues: CACDSGSTDTQYF. CDR3 sequence (DNA): TGTGCCTGCGATAGCGGGAGCACAGATACGCAGTATTTT.

This chain connects TRBV30 to TRBJ2-5; D uncertain. The germline V gene encodes CDR1 GTSNPN and CDR2 SVGIG (reference sequence). The CDR3 loop spans 12 amino acids. Trimming removed 4 bases from V and 4 bases from J, with 10 bases in between. The CDR3 sequence is CAWTPRRETQYF. The CDR3 DNA is TGTGCCTGGACCCCTAGGAGAGAGACCCAGTACTTC.

V is TRBV29-1 and J is TRBJ1-5; D is perhaps TRBD1 (6 bases). The CDR3 consists of 13 residues. The V gene's germline CDR1 is SQVTM and CDR2 ANQGSEA. V dropped 5 bases and J dropped 3 bases, with 11 bases sitting between them. The CDR3 coding sequence is TGCAGCGTTTCCGACAGGAACAATCAGCCCCAGCATTTT. This codes for CSVSDRNNQPQHF. Combining the CDR3 with reference TRBV29-1 and TRBJ1-5 gives the whole variable domain SAVISQKPSRDICQRGTSLTIQCQVDSQVTMMFWYRQQPGQSLTLIATANQGSEATYESGFVIDKFPISRPNLTFSTLTVSNMSPEDSSIYLCSVSDRNNQPQHFGDGTRLSIL.

CDR3 region: CATSDLDPGQGQETQYF. CDR3 sequence (DNA): TGTGCCACCAGTGATTTGGACCCGGGACAGGGTCAAGAGACCCAGTACTTC. The V call is TRBV24-1, the J call TRBJ2-5, with TRBD1 matching 9 bases. Trimming removed 0 bases from V and 2 bases from J; junction bases left unmatched: 6. Germline CDR1 and CDR2: KGHDR and SFDVKD. The CDR3 is 17 residues long.

J is TRBJ1-2 and V is TRBV18; perhaps TRBD1 as D (6 bases). Germline V gives CDR1 KGHSH, CDR2 LQKENI. The CDR3 runs to 15 residues. Trimming shortened V by 0 bases and J by 2 bases, and 10 bases separated the two germline ends. CDR3 region: CASSPPSGQNYGYTF. CDR3 coding DNA: TGTGCCAGCTCACCACCGAGCGGACAGAACTATGGCTACACCTTC.

This clone was recorded only once. V usage is TRBV18 and J usage is TRBJ1-2; 9 nucleotides agree with TRBD1. The CDR3 extends over 17 amino acids. The germline CDR1 and CDR2 sequences are KGHSH and LQKENI. The J segment lost 0 bases and the V segment lost 4 bases, leaving 9 bases of the junction unmatched. The CDR3 DNA reads TGTGCCAGCTCACGACGGGACAGGGAGATTTCTAACTATGGCTACACCTTC. Protein: CASSRRDREISNYGYTF.

This clone showed up just once. The chain couples TRBV5-4 to TRBJ1-4; the match to TRBD1 covers 9 bases. The CDR3 has 14 residues. Germline V gene sequence: CDR1 SGHNT, CDR2 YYREEE (reference sequence). Trimming cost V 4 bases and J 8 bases; bases outside gene matches: 6. CDR3 sequence (DNA): TGTGCCAGCAGCAAGGGGACAGGGTACGAAAAACTGTTTTTT. Its protein product is CASSKGTGYEKLFF.

The CDR3 spells CASSTGQANYGYTF. The CDR3 DNA reads TGTGCCAGCAGCACGGGACAGGCTAACTATGGCTACACCTTC. The rearrangement links TRBV9 to TRBJ1-2; 8 bases agree with TRBD1. With 4 bases clipped from V and 0 bases from J, the junction kept 2 bases outside the gene matches. Germline V gene sequence: CDR1 SGDLS, CDR2 YYNGEE. The CDR3 covers 14 residues.

The V gene is TRBV28, the J gene TRBJ2-7, with TRBD2 matching over 11 bases. Germline values: CDR1 MDHEN, CDR2 SYDVKM. Trimming took 10 bases from V and 1 from J; bases not matched to a gene: 6. This CDR3 is 14 amino acids long. The CDR3 is CAIATSGTSYEQYF. In DNA, the CDR3 is TGTGCCATCGCGACTAGCGGGACTTCCTACGAGCAGTACTTC.

In its sample, this clone was seen a few times. This rearrangement joins TRBV5-1 to TRBJ2-3; no clear D gene. The CDR3 runs to 12 residues. V shed 2 bases and J shed 10 bases, with 11 bases lying between them. Germline V lookup: CDR1 SGHRS, CDR2 YFSETQ. In DNA form, the CDR3 reads TGCGCCAGCAGCTTTGCAGCTCCGCCGCAGTATTTT. This gives the protein CASSFAAPPQYF.

The chain joins TRBV19 to TRBJ2-7; no reliable D call. The CDR3 sequence is 12 residues long. Per germline, CDR1 LNHDA and CDR2 SQIVND (reference sequence). V lost 7 bases, J lost 1 base, and 8 bases lay in between. The CDR3 nucleotides are TGTGCCAGTATTTCGACATCCTACGAGCAGTACTTC. Amino acids: CASISTSYEQYF.

V is TRBV18 and J is TRBJ1-2, with a weak D call TRBD1 (5 bases). This CDR3 is 15 amino acids long. Germline lookup yields CDR1 KGHSH and CDR2 LQKENI. Trimming shortened V by 4 bases and J by 4 bases, and 16 bases separated the two germline ends. CDR3 coding DNA: TGTGCCAGCTCACAGGGACTCCAACCAGCCTATGGCTACACCTTC. The encoded protein is CASSQGLQPAYGYTF.

The DNA for the CDR3 is TGTGCCAGCAGTTACCCTCCGTCGGACAATGAGCAGTTCTTC. The encoded protein is CASSYPPSDNEQFF. V and J are TRBV6-2 or TRBV6-3 and TRBJ2-1; D gene uncertain. V lost 2 bases, J lost 5 bases, and 10 bases lay in between. Germline V gives CDR1 MNHEY, CDR2 SVGEGT. The CDR3 has 14 amino acids.

The chain recombines TRBV18 with TRBJ1-1; D perhaps matches TRBD1 (6 bases). CDR3 length equals 15 residues. The germline V and J ends were trimmed by 1 base and 2 bases, with 11 bases remaining between them. Per the germline V gene, CDR1 is KGHSH and CDR2 is LQKENI. In DNA, the CDR3 is TGTGCCAGCTCACCACAAGGGACAAGTAACACTGAAGCTTTCTTT. Amino acids: CASSPQGTSNTEAFF.

This clone is labeled as medium-sized. The chain uses TRBV25-1 and TRBJ2-2; 9 bases map to TRBD1. Germline V lookup: CDR1 MGHDK, CDR2 SYGVNS. Trimming at V came to 2 bases and at J to 3 bases, leaving 1 base not matched to a gene. The CDR3 length is 15 residues. The CDR3 is CASSEGDRDTGELFF. CDR3 sequence (DNA): TGTGCCAGCAGTGAAGGGGACAGGGACACCGGGGAGCTGTTTTTT.

The J gene is TRBJ2-3, the V gene TRBV29-1; 11 positions match TRBD2. The CDR3 is 14 residues long. Trimming removed 6 bases from V and 1 base from J; junction bases left unmatched: 3. Germline CDR1 and CDR2: SQVTM and ANQGSEA. The CDR3 DNA sequence: TGCAGCGTGTTACTAGCGGGGGGCACAGATACGCAGTATTTT. Protein sequence: CSVLLAGGTDTQYF.

This clone was recorded only once. The chain combines TRBV29-1 with TRBJ1-2, with D possibly matching TRBD1 (6 bases). This CDR3 is 13 amino acids long. From germline, CDR1 is SQVTM and CDR2 ANQGSEA. Trimming removed 3 bases at V and 8 bases at J, with 16 bases between. Here the CDR3 DNA reads TGCAGCGTTGATGTACAGGGAAATTGGGGCTACACCTTC. It yields the protein CSVDVQGNWGYTF.

Turning to this clone: Other DNA sequences in the sample encode the same CDR3. The CDR3 protein is CASSLGTGRAFF. In DNA, the CDR3 is TGTGCCAGCAGCTTAGGGACAGGGCGAGCTTTCTTT. The rearrangement uses TRBV7-9 and TRBJ1-1; TRBD1 matches 8 bases. The CDR3 is 12 residues long. Germline-derived CDR1 and CDR2 are SEHNR and FQNEAQ (reference sequence). V dropped 1 base and J dropped 10; count of bases not matched to a gene: 2. Full variable domain (outside the CDR3, taken from reference TRBV7-9 and TRBJ1-1): DTGVSQNPRHKITKRGQNVTFRCDPISEHNRLYWYRQTLGQGPEFLTYFQNEAQLEKSRLLSDRFSAERPKGSFSTLEIQRTEQGDSAMYLCASSLGTGRAFFGQGTRLTVV.

This chain joins TRBV18 and TRBJ2-7; D gene uncertain. The CDR3 totals 15 residues. Germline V CDR1 and CDR2: KGHSH, LQKENI. Trimming pared 2 bases from V and 2 bases from J, leaving 13 bases between. CDR3 nucleotide sequence: TGTGCCAGCTCACCAACCGCGGCAGGAACCTACGAGCAGTACTTC. It yields the protein CASSPTAAGTYEQYF.